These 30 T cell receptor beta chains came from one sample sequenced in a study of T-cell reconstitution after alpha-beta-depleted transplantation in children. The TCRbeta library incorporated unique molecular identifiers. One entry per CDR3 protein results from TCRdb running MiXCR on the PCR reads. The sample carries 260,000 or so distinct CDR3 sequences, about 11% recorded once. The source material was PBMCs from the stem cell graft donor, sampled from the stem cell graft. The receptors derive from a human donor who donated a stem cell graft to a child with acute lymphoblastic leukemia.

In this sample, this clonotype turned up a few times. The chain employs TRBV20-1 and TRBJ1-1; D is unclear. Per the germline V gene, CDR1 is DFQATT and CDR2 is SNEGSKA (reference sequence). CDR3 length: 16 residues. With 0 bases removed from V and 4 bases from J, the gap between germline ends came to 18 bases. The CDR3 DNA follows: TGCAGTGCTAGAGATTATGCGGAGGTCGGGATCACTGAAGCTTTCTTT. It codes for CSARDYAEVGITEAFF.

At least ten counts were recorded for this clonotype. The DNA of the CDR3 is TGTGCCAGCAGCCCGACAGGGGCCTTGGGGGAGACCCAGTACTTC. It translates to CASSPTGALGETQYF. The chain carries TRBV5-6 and TRBJ2-5; 8 positions agree with TRBD1. CDR1 is SGHDT, CDR2 YYEEEE, per germline. This CDR3 is built from 15 residues. Germline trimming cut 4 bases from V and 5 bases from J; bases unmatched to any gene: 10.

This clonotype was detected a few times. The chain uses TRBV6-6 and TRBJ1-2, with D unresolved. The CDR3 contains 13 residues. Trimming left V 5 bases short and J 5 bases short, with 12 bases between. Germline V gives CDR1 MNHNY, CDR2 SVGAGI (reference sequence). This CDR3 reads CASSGSGGYGYTF. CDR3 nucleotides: TGTGCCAGCAGTGGTTCAGGTGGTTATGGCTACACCTTC.

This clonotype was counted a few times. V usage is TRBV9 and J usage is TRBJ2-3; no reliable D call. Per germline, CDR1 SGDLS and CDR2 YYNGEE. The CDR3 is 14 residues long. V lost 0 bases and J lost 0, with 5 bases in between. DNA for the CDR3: TGTGCCAGCAGCGTAGTCGGCAGCACAGATACGCAGTATTTT. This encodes CASSVVGSTDTQYF.

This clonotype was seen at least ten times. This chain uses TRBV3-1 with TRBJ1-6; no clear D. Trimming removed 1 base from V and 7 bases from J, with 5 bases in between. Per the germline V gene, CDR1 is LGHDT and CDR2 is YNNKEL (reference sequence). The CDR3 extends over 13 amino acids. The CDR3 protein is CASSQVTNSPLHF. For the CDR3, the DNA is TGTGCCAGCAGCCAAGTCACAAATTCACCCCTCCACTTT.

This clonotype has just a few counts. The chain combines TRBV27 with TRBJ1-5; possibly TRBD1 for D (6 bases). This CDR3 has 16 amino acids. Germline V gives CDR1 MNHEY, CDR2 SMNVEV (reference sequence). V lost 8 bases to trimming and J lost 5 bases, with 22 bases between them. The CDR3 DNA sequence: TGTGCCAGCGGTCGCGGGGGGCTAGGGGATGATCAGCCCCAGCATTTT. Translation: CASGRGGLGDDQPQHF.

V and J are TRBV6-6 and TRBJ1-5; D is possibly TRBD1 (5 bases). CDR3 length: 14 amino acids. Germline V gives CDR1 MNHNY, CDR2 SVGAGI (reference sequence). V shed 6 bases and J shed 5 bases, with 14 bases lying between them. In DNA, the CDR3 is TGTGCCAGCAGGGACCGGACAAAAGATCAGCCCCAGCATTTT. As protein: CASRDRTKDQPQHF.

This CDR3 is CASSFPGGQETQYF. DNA for the CDR3: TGTGCCAGCAGCTTCCCCGGGGGACAAGAGACCCAGTACTTC. V usage is TRBV7-9 and J usage is TRBJ2-5; D is possibly TRBD2 (6 bases). This CDR3 has 14 residues. The germline gives CDR1 SEHNR, CDR2 FQNEAQ (reference sequence). Trimming stripped 3 bases from V and 2 bases from J, with 10 bases between. Looking up the rest from reference TRBV7-9 and TRBJ2-5 gives the full variable domain: DTGVSQNPRHKITKRGQNVTFRCDPISEHNRLYWYRQTLGQGPEFLTYFQNEAQLEKSRLLSDRFSAERPKGSFSTLEIQRTEQGDSAMYLCASSFPGGQETQYFGPGTRLLVL.

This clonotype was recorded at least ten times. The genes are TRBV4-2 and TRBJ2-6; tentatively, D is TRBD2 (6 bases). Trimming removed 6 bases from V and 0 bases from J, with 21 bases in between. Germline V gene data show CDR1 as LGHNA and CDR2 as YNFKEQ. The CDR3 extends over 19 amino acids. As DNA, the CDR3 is TGTGCCAGCAGTCAATGGTGGCCGGGGGACCACTCTGGGGCCAACGTCCTGACTTTC. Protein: CASSQWWPGDHSGANVLTF.

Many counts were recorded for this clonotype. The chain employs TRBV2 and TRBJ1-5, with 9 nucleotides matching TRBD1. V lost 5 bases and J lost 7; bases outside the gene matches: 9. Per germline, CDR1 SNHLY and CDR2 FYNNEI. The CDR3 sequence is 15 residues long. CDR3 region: CASSPQGTGRQPQHF. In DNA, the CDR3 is TGTGCCAGCAGTCCTCAAGGGACAGGGAGACAGCCCCAGCATTTT.

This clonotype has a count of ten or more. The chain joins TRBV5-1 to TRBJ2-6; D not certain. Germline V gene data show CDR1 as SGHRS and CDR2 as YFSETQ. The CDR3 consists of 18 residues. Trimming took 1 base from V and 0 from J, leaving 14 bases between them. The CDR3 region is CASSLYSLGSSGANVLTF. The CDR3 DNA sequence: TGCGCCAGCAGCTTGTACAGCCTGGGAAGCTCTGGGGCCAACGTCCTGACTTTC. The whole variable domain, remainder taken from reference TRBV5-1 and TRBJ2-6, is KAGVTQTPRYLIKTRGQQVTLSCSPISGHRSVSWYQQTPGQGLQFLFEYFSETQRNKGNFPGRFSGRQFSNSRSEMNVSTLELGDSALYLCASSLYSLGSSGANVLTFGAGSRLTVL.

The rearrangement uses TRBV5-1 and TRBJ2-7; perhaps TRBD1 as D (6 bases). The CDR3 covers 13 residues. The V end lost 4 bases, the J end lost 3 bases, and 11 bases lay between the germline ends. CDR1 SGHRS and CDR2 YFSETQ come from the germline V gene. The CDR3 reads CASSLRTDYEQYF. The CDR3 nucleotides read TGCGCCAGCAGCCTCCGGACAGACTACGAGCAGTACTTC.

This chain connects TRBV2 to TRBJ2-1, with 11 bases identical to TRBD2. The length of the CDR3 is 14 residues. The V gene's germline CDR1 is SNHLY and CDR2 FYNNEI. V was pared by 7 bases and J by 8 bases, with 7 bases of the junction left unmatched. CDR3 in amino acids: CASTRTSGFDEQFF. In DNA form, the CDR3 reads TGTGCCAGCACCCGGACTAGCGGGTTCGATGAGCAGTTCTTC.

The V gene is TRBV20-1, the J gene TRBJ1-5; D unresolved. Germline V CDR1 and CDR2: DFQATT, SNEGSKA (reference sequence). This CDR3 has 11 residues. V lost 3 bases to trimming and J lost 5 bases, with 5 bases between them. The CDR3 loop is CSASEDQPQHF. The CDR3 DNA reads TGCAGTGCTAGCGAGGATCAGCCCCAGCATTTT.

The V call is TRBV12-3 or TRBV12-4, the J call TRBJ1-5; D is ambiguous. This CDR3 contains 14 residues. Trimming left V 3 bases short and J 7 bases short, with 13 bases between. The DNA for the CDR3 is TGTGCCAGCAGTTTTGAAGGACGGCAACAGCCCCAGCATTTT. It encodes CASSFEGRQQPQHF.

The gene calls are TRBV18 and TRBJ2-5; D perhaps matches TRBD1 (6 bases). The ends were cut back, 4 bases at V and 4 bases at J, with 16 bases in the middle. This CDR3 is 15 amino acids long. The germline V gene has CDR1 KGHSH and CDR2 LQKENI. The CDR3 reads CASSQTGTPGETQYF. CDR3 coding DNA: TGTGCCAGCTCACAAACCGGGACACCGGGAGAGACCCAGTACTTC.

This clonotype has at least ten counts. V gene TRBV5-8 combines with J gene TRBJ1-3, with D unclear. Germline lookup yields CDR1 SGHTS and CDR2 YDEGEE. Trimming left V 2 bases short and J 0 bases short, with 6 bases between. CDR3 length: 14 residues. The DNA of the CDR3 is TGTGCCAGCAGCTTTGAGGGCTCTGGAAACACCATATATTTT. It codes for CASSFEGSGNTIYF.

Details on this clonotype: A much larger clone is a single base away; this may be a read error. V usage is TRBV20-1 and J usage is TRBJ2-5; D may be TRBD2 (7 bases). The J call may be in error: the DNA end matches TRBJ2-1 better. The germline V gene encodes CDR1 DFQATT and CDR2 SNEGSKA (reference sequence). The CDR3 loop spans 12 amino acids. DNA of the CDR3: TGCAGTGCCGTGGGGGAGGGGGAGACCCAGTTCTTC. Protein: CSAVGEGETQFF.

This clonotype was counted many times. The CDR3 is CASSLDMGWYEQYF. In nucleotides, the CDR3 is TGTGCCAGCAGCTTAGATATGGGTTGGTACGAGCAGTACTTC. The chain uses TRBV11-2 and TRBJ2-7; D is unresolved. This CDR3 is built from 14 residues. V dropped 0 bases and J dropped 4 bases, with 10 bases sitting between them. Germline V gene data show CDR1 as SGHAT and CDR2 as FQNNGV.

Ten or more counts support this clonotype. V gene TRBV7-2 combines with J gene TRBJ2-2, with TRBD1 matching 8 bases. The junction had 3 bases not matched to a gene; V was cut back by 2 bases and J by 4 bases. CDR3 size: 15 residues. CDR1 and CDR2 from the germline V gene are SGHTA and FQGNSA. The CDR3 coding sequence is TGTGCCAGCAGCTTAACAGGGGGATCCACCGGGGAGCTGTTTTTT. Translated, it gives CASSLTGGSTGELFF.

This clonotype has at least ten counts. In DNA, the CDR3 is TGTGCCAGCAGCCGTGGGAGCTTCCTCTCCTACGAGCAGTACTTC. Amino acid sequence: CASSRGSFLSYEQYF. The chain has TRBV5-6 and TRBJ2-7; maybe TRBD2 (5 bases). The CDR3 contains 15 residues. Looked up from germline, CDR1 is SGHDT and CDR2 is YYEEEE. V lost 4 bases and J lost 0, with 14 bases in between.

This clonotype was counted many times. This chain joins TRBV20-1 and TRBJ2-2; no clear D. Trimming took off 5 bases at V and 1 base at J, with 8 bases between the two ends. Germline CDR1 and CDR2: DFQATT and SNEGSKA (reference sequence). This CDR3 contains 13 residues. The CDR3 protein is CSAAVMNTGELFF. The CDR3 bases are TGCAGTGCTGCCGTCATGAACACCGGGGAGCTGTTTTTT.

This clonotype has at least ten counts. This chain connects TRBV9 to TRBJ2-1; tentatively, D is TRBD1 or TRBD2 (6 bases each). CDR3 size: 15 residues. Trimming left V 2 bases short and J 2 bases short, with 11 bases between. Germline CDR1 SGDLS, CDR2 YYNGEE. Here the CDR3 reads CASSVLRGAYNEQFF. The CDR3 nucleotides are TGTGCCAGCAGCGTGTTGAGGGGGGCCTACAATGAGCAGTTCTTC.

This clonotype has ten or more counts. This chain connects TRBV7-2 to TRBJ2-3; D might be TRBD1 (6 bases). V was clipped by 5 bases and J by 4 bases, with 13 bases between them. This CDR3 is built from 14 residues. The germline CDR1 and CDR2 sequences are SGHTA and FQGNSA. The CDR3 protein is CASSLGQLSDTQYF. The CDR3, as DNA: TGTGCCAGCAGCCTAGGACAGTTATCAGATACGCAGTATTTT.

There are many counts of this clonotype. CDR3 nucleotides: TGCAGCGTTCGGAGGAATGAAAAACTGTTTTTT. This codes for CSVRRNEKLFF. The rearrangement joins TRBV29-1 to TRBJ1-4; D not resolved. CDR3 size: 11 residues. Germline lookup yields CDR1 SQVTM and CDR2 ANQGSEA. The V gene lost 5 bases and the J gene lost 5 bases, with 6 bases spanning the gap. Using reference TRBV29-1 and TRBJ1-4 for the parts outside the CDR3, the full variable domain is SAVISQKPSRDICQRGTSLTIQCQVDSQVTMMFWYRQQPGQSLTLIATANQGSEATYESGFVIDKFPISRPNLTFSTLTVSNMSPEDSSIYLCSVRRNEKLFFGSGTQLSVL.

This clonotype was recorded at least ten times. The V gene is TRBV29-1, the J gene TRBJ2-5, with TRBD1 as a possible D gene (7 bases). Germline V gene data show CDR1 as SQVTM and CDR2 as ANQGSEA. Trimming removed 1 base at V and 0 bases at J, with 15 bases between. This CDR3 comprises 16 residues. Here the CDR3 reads CSVEGRGQLYQETQYF. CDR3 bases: TGCAGCGTTGAAGGGAGGGGACAGCTGTACCAAGAGACCCAGTACTTC.

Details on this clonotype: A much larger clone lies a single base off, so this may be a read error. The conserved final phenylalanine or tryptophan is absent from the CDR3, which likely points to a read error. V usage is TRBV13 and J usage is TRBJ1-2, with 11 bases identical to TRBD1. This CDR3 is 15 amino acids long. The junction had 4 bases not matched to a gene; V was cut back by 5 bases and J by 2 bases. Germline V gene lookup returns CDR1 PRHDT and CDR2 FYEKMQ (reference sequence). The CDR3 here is CASSPGQGGNYGYTL. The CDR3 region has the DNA TGTGCCAGCAGCCCGGGACAGGGGGGAAACTATGGCTACACCTTA.

The CDR3 is CASSVGGRQYTQYF. The CDR3 bases are TGTGCCAGCAGCGTGGGGGGCCGTCAGTATACGCAGTATTTT. This sequence joins TRBV9 and TRBJ2-3; either TRBD1 or TRBD2 may supply D (6 bases each). Germline V CDR1 and CDR2: SGDLS, YYNGEE. CDR3 size: 14 residues. V dropped 2 bases and J dropped 7 bases, with 14 bases sitting between them.

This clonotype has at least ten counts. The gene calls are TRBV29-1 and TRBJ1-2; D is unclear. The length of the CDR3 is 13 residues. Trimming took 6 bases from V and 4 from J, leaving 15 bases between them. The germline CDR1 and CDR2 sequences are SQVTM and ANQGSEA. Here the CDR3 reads CSVRRGDSYGYTF. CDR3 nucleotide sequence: TGCAGCGTCCGTCGAGGAGATAGCTATGGCTACACCTTC.

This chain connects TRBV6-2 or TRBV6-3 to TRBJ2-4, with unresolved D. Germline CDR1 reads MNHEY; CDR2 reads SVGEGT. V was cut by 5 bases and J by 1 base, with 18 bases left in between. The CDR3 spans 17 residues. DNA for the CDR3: TGTGCCAGCAGTAAAGGACGGACCCCTCTGGCCAAAAACATTCAGTACTTC. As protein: CASSKGRTPLAKNIQYF.